This T cell receptor (beta chain) derives from a study of T cells in Graves' hyperthyroidism and ophthalmopathy (dated by TCRdb to the late 2010s). In the study overall: Peripheral blood was collected at initial diagnosis, before any treatment. TCR Vbeta CDR3 sequencing of 135 peripheral blood samples (roughly 43 ophthalmopathy, 75 to 80 hyperthyroidism and roughly 17 progressor patients) is reported in the paper. Prospective prediction of ophthalmopathy was tested in an independent validation cohort consisting of fewer than 20 hyperthyroidism patients and approximately 16 patients who later progressed to ophthalmopathy. The study also compared thyroid tissue and blood T-cell repertoires from roughly 6 Graves' hyperthyroidism patients. A discovery cohort of around 98 patients, 43 with Graves' ophthalmopathy and approximately 55 with stable Graves' hyperthyroidism, was used to find distinguishing TCR V-J signatures. Following sampling, methimazole starting at 30 mg daily was given to hyperthyroidism patients, and high-dose intravenous methylprednisolone was given to ophthalmopathy patients. The approximately 98 discovery patients were randomly divided into training and test sets at a 7:3 ratio. Study-wide conclusions, independent of this receptor: Sample size was not statistically predetermined, and blinding of investigators to group allocation was not performed. In validation, the model predicted progression to ophthalmopathy with around 71% sensitivity and roughly 75% specificity, a median of 6.5 months before onset. Most expanded thyroid clonotypes (frequency above 0.001) were also detected in blood, a finding suggesting that blood repertoires may reflect thyroid immune responses. In cross-validation, a model built on a 13 V-J signature told ophthalmopathy apart from stable hyperthyroidism with 87.88% sensitivity and around 83% specificity, and in testing the same model reached 80%/75%.

This clonotype was found once. This receptor's antigen is unknown. The CDR3 end shows no conserved phenylalanine or tryptophan, and so a read error is likely. The DNA is omitted, as the CDR3 cannot be located on it reliably, and the CDR3 follows TCRdb's listing. Stable Graves' hyperthyroidism was defined as no progression to ophthalmopathy during 18 months of follow-up. The hyperthyroidism patients were between 18 and 65 years old and newly diagnosed, with a disease duration of less than 2 months. The study excluded patients with uncontrolled infections, other autoimmune diseases, pregnancy or lactation. Diagnoses relied on clinical symptoms, serum thyroxine and TRAb, thyroid ultrasound and orbital computed tomography. PBMCs were isolated from approximately 10 ml of fresh peripheral blood by Ficoll-Paque density gradient centrifugation. Total RNA was extracted using Trizol reagent, and RNA quality was assessed on an Agilent 2100 Bioanalyzer.

The TCR beta CDR3 regions were amplified from RNA transcripts. The TCR CDR3 was subjected to a first round of RT-PCR using the HTBI primer set and the Qiagen OneStep RT-PCR kit. A second multiplex PCR round built the libraries, followed by size selection and purification. Paired-end sequencing of the libraries was performed with 100 bp reads on an Illumina HiSeq2000. The paper's processing steps were these. Raw data were processed with SOAPnuke, discarding reads with adapters, uncalled bases, mean Phred below 15, or no exact constant-primer or identifier match. High-quality paired reads were merged with COPE v1.2.5, and unique nucleotide sequences were defined as clonotypes. MiTCR v1.1 was used to align the clonotypes against IMGT TRBV, TRBD and TRBJ reference segments. The analysis was restricted to V-J combinations with a frequency above 0.0001, which together covered just over 99% of the repertoires. The TCS score was defined as the ratio of F50 (clonal expansion) to E x V (chaos), calculated using BLOSUM62-based TCRdist between CDR3 peptides within each V-J. Welch's t-statistics and random forest reduced fewer than 550 V-J features to roughly 13, which were used in a naive Bayes classifier (R e1071). Thyroid-blood repertoire similarity was quantified with the Morisita-Horn index. TCRdb ran its own pipeline on the public reads, namely fastp trimming at Q25 and MiXCR clone calling, and kept in-frame beta chains. Every distinct CDR3 protein forms one entry, paired with its most common genes and DNA. None of the V and J calls come from the authors' own analysis; TCRdb made them. Counted in this sample were roughly 800,000 distinct CDR3 sequences; 38% of them appeared once. The ten largest account for 8.9% of the sample.

The CDR3 length is 10 residues, termini included. What was sequenced was blood. The sequence links TRBV12-3 or TRBV12-4 to TRBJ2-7; the table names TRBD1, a call not compared with the DNA. This TCR derives from a young man with Graves' hyperthyroidism. CDR3 region: CASSRSSGGS.